This T cell receptor beta chain was captured by sequencing in a study of shared clonotypes between healthy human individuals. General study findings and limits: Larger richness was generally estimated for naive than memory subsets. Rarefaction curves obtained for sorted subsets showed sequencing incomplete despite large depth.

Naivety among CD8 cells was defined by CD45RO negativity and positive CCR7 selection, thereby excluding terminally differentiated effector memory CD45RA+ cells. Every contributor of samples was a Caucasian grown-up residing in Nashville, Tennessee. The data were produced by immunoSEQ multiplex PCR, yet TCRdb's version contains in-frame clones alone and is incomplete. This repertoire shows over 2 million clones, roughly 95% found once; its top ten account for 1.1%. The CDR3 has 14 residues. The V and J ends lost 5 bases and 4 bases, in that order; junction bases with no gene match: 7. CDR1 MGHRA and CDR2 YSYEKL come from the germline V gene. Of note for this clone: Its cognate antigen is unknown.

The specimen was naive CD8+ T cells sorted from blood. J is TRBJ2-5 and V is TRBV4-1, with 7 bases fitting TRBD1. This sequence was found in a man between 18 and 35 years old in good health. In DNA form, the CDR3 reads TGCGCCAGCAGCTCAGACGACAGGGTAGAGACCCAGTACTTC. Protein product: CASSSDDRVETQYF.